This T cell receptor beta chain was found in a study of monozygotic twins with inflammatory bowel disease. Study observations and caveats: There were differing immunosuppressive treatments, which may have added variability to patient repertoires.

A 2.5 ml blood sample was drawn per donor. RNA in its total form was extracted from whole blood, and T cells were not sorted. In regard to this clonotype: Its antigen is not known.

TCRdb reanalyzed the 5' RACE reads and collapses them to one entry per CDR3 protein, without DNA. The sample has roughly 200,000 distinct CDR3 sequences; the top ten hold less than 2%. Per germline, CDR1 LNHDA and CDR2 SQIVND (reference sequence). This CDR3 region has 17 residues. The chain links TRBV19 to TRBJ1-1. The receptor was isolated from a human donor with ulcerative colitis or Crohn's disease, or a healthy co-twin of an affected twin (not recorded which). The sequenced sample was blood. The CDR3 region is CASSRPRLTGWNTEAFF.